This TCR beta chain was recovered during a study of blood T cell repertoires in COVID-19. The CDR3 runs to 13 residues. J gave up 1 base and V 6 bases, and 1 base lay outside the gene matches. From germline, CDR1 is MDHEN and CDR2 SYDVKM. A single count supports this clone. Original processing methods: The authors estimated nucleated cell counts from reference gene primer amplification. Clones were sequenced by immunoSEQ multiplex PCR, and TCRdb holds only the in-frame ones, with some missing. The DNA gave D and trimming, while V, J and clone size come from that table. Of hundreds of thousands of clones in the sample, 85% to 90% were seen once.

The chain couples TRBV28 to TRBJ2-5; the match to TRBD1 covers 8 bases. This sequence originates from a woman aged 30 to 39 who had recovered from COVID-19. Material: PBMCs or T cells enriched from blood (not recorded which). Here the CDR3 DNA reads TGTGCCAGCAGGGGACAGGCCCAAGAGACCCAGTACTTC. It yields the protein CASRGQAQETQYF.